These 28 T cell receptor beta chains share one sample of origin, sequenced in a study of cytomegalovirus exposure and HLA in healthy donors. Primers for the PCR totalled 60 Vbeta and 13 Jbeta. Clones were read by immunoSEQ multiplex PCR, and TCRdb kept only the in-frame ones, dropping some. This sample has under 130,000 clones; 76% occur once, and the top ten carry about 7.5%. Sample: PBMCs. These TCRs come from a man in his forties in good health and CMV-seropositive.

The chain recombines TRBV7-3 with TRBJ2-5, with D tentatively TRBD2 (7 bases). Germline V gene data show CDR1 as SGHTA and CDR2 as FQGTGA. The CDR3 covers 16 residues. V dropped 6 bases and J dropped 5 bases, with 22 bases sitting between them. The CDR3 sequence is CASRGPSSRGGETQYF. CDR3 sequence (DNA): TGTGCCAGCAGGGGTCCGTCGTCGAGGGGGGGGGAGACCCAGTACTTC.

CDR3 region: CASSLGSTNTGELFF. The CDR3 DNA follows: TGTGCCAGCAGCTTGGGATCCACAAACACCGGGGAGCTGTTTTTT. The chain employs TRBV5-4 and TRBJ2-2; D gene unclear. CDR1 and CDR2 from the germline V gene are SGHNT and YYREEE (reference sequence). The CDR3 is 15 residues long. The V gene lost 0 bases and the J gene lost 2 bases, with 8 bases spanning the gap.

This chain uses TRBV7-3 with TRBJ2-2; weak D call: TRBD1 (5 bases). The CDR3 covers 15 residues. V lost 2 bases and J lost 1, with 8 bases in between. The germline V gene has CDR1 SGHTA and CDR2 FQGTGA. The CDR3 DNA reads TGTGCCAGCAGCTTAGCACAGGTGAACACCGGGGAGCTGTTTTTT. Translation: CASSLAQVNTGELFF.

In DNA form, the CDR3 reads TGTGCCAGCAGCTTGGTCAGGGCAGGCACTGAAGCTTTCTTT. Encoded protein: CASSLVRAGTEAFF. This sequence joins TRBV5-6 and TRBJ1-1; D is possibly TRBD1 (5 bases). The V and J ends lost 0 bases and 4 bases respectively, with 10 bases between them. CDR3 size: 14 residues. The V gene's germline CDR1 is SGHDT and CDR2 YYEEEE.

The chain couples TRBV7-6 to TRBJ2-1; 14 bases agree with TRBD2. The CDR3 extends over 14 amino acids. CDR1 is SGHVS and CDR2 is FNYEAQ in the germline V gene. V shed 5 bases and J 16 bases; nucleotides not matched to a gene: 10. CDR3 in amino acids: CASSQGTSGGTGFF. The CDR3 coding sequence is TGTGCCAGCAGCCAAGGGACTAGCGGGGGCACGGGTTTCTTC.

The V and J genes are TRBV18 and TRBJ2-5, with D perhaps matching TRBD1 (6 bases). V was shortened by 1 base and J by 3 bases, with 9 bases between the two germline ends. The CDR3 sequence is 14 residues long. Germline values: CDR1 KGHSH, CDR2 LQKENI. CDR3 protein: CASSPQQGEETQYF. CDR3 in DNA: TGTGCCAGCTCACCACAACAGGGAGAAGAGACCCAGTACTTC.

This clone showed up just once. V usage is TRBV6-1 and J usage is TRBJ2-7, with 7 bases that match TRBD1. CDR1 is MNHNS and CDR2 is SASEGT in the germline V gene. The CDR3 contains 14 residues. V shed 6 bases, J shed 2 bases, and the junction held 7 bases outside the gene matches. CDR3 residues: CASRRGTETYEQYF. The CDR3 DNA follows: TGTGCCAGCAGAAGAGGGACAGAGACCTACGAGCAGTACTTC.

CDR3 loop: CASSFSSGNVAKNIQYF. The CDR3 DNA is TGTGCCAGCAGCTTTTCTAGCGGGAACGTGGCCAAAAACATTCAGTACTTC. The chain has TRBV7-9 and TRBJ2-4; the match to TRBD2 covers 9 bases. V was pared by 3 bases and J by 1 base, with 7 bases of the junction left unmatched. CDR1 and CDR2 from the germline V gene are SEHNR and FQNEAQ (reference sequence). CDR3 length equals 17 residues.

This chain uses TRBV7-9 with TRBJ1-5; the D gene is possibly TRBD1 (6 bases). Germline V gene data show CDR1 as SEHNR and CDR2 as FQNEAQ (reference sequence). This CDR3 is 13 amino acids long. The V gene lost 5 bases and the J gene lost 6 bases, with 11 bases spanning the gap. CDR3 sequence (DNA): TGTGCCAGCAGCCCAAGGGGGGGTCAGCCCCAGCATTTT. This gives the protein CASSPRGGQPQHF.

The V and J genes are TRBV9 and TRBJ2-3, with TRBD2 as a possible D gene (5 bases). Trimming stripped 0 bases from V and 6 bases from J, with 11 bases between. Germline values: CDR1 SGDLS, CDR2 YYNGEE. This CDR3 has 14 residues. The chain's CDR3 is CASSVGPRADTQYF. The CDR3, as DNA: TGTGCCAGCAGCGTAGGCCCGCGGGCCGATACGCAGTATTTT.

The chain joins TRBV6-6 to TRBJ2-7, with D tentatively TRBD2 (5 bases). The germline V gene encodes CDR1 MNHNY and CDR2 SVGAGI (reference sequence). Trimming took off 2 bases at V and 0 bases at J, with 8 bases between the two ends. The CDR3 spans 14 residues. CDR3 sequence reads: CASSYERSSYEQYF. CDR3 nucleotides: TGTGCCAGCAGTTACGAGCGGTCCTCCTACGAGCAGTACTTC.

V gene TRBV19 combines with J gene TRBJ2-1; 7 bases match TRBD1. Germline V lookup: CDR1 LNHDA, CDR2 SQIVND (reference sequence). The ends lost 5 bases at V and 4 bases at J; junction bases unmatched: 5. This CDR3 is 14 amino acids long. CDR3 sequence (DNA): TGTGCCAGTAGTTGGGGGACAGATTACAATGAGCAGTTCTTC. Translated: CASSWGTDYNEQFF.

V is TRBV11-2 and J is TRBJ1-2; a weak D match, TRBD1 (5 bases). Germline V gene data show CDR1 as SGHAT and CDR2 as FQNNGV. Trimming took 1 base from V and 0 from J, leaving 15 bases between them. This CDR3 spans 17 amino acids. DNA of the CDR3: TGTGCCAGCAGCTTAGTCTCAGGGTTTACAGCTAACTATGGCTACACCTTC. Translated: CASSLVSGFTANYGYTF.

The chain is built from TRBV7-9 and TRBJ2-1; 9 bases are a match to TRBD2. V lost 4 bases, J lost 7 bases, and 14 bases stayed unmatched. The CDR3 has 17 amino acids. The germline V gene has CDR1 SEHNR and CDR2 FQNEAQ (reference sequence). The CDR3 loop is CASSSPGTSRKVNEQFF. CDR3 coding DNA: TGTGCCAGCAGCTCCCCTGGGACTAGCCGAAAGGTGAATGAGCAGTTCTTC.

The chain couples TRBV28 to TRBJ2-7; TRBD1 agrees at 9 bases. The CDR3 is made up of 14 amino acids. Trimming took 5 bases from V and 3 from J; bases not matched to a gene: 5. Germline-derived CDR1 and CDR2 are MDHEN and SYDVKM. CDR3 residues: CASSRQGGRYEQYF. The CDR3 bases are TGTGCCAGCAGTAGACAGGGGGGACGCTACGAGCAGTACTTC.

CDR3 nucleotides: TGTGCCAGCAGCGTAACCGACGATCTAACGGGGGGTCCATCCTACAATGAGCAGTTCTTC. Its protein is CASSVTDDLTGGPSYNEQFF. The rearrangement joins TRBV9 to TRBJ2-1; 7 nucleotides line up with TRBD2. This CDR3 has 20 residues. V lost 1 base, J lost 1 base, and 17 bases stayed unmatched. Germline lookup yields CDR1 SGDLS and CDR2 YYNGEE. Filled out from reference TRBV9 and TRBJ2-1, the complete variable domain reads DSGVTQTPKHLITATGQRVTLRCSPRSGDLSVYWYQQSLDQGLQFLIQYYNGEERAKGNILERFSAQQFPDLHSELNLSSLELGDSALYFCASSVTDDLTGGPSYNEQFFGPGTRLTVL.

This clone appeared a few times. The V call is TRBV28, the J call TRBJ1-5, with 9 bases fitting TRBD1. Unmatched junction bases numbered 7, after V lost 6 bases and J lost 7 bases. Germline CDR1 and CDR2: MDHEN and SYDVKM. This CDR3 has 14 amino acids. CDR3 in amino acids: CASREQGARQPQHF. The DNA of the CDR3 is TGTGCCAGCAGAGAACAGGGGGCGAGGCAGCCCCAGCATTTT.

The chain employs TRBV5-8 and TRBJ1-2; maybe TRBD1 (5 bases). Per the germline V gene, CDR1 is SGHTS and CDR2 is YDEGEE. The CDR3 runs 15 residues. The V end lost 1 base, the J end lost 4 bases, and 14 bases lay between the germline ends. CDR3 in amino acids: CASSLPPGYSYGYTF. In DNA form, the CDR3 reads TGTGCCAGCAGCTTGCCCCCAGGGTATAGCTATGGCTACACCTTC. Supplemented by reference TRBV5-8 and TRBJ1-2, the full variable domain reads EAGVTQSPTHLIKTRGQQATLRCSPISGHTSVYWYQQALGLGLQFLLWYDEGEERNRGNFPPRFSGRQFPNYSSELNVNALELEDSALYLCASSLPPGYSYGYTFGSGTRLTVV.

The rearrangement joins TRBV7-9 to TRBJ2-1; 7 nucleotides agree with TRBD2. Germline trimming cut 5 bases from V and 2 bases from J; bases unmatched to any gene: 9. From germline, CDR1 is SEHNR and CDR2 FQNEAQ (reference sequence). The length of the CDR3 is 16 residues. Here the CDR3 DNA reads TGTGCCAGCAGCCCCCCTCCTAGCGGAACCTACAATGAGCAGTTCTTC. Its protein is CASSPPPSGTYNEQFF.

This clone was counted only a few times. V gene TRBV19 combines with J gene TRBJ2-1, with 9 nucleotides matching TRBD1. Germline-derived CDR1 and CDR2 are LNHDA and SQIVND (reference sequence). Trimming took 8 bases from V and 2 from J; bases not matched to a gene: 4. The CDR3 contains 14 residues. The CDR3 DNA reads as TGTGCCAGTTCCCGGGACAGGGCCTACAATGAGCAGTTCTTC. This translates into CASSRDRAYNEQFF. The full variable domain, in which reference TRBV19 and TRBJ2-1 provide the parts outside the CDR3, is DGGITQSPKYLFRKEGQNVTLSCEQNLNHDAMYWYRQDPGQGLRLIYYSQIVNDFQKGDIAEGYSVSREKKESFPLTVTSAQKNPTAFYLCASSRDRAYNEQFFGPGTRLTVL.

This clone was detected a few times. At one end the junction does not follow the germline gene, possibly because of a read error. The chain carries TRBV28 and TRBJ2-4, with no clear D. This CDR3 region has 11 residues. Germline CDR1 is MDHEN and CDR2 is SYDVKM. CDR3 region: CASSSRNSQYF. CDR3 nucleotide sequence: TGTGCCAGCAGTTCCAGGAACAGTCAGTACTTC.

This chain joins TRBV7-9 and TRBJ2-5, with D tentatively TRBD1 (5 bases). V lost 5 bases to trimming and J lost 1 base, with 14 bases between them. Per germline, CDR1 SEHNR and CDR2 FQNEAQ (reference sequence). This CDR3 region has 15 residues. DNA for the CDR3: TGTGCCAGCAGCGTTGGCGGAACAGGCCAAGAGACCCAGTACTTC. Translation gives CASSVGGTGQETQYF.

In DNA, the CDR3 is TGTGCCAGCAGCCTACTAAGCGGAGGCTACAATGAGCAGTTCTTC. Its translation is CASSLLSGGYNEQFF. The chain uses TRBV2 and TRBJ2-1; tentative D call: TRBD2 (5 bases). Trimming cost V 6 bases and J 3 bases, with 15 bases left between them. The CDR3 runs 15 residues. Germline assignment: CDR1 SNHLY and CDR2 FYNNEI.

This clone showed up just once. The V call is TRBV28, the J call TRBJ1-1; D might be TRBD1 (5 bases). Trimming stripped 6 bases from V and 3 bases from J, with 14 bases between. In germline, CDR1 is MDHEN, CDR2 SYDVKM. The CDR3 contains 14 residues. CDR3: CASRPRGDYTEAFF. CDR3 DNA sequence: TGTGCCAGCAGACCCCGGGGGGATTACACTGAAGCTTTCTTT.

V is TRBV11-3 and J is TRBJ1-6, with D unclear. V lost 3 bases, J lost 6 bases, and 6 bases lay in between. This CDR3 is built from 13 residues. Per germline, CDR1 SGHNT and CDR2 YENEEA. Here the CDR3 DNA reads TGTGCCAGCAGCTTGGCGGTTAATTCACCCCTCCACTTT. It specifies CASSLAVNSPLHF.

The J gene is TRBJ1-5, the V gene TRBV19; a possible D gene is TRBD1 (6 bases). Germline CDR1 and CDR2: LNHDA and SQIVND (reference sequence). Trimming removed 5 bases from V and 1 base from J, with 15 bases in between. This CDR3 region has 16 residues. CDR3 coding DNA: TGTGCCAGTAGTTCTTACTTGGGGGCCAGCAATCAGCCCCAGCATTTT. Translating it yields CASSSYLGASNQPQHF. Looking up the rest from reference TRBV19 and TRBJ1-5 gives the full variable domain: DGGITQSPKYLFRKEGQNVTLSCEQNLNHDAMYWYRQDPGQGLRLIYYSQIVNDFQKGDIAEGYSVSREKKESFPLTVTSAQKNPTAFYLCASSSYLGASNQPQHFGDGTRLSIL.

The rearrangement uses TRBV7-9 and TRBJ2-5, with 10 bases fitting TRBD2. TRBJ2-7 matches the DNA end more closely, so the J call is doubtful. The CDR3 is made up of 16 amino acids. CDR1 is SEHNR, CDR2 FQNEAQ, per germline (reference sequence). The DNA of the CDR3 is TGTGCCAGCAGACGTTCACCGGGACTAGCGACCCACGAGCAGTACTTC. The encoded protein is CASRRSPGLATHEQYF.

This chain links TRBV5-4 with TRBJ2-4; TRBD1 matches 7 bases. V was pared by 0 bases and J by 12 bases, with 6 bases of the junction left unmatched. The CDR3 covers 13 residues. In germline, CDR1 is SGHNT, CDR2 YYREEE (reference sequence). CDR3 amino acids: CASSLGDGDSQYF. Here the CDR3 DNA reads TGTGCCAGCAGCTTGGGGGACGGGGACAGTCAGTACTTC.